A selection of T cell receptor beta chains follows, all from one sample in a study of cytomegalovirus exposure and HLA in healthy donors. The assay was immunoSEQ multiplex PCR, and TCRdb's table has in-frame clones only and misses some. The sample consists of 150,000 to 190,000 clones, around 82% of them appearing once. The source material was PBMCs. These receptors originate from a woman between 45 and 65 years old in good health and CMV-seropositive. Both conserved end residues are part of each CDR3. The order of the fields is J gene, V gene, clone size, D gene, CDR3 length, CDR3 protein, CDR3 DNA. A D gene is named only where the DNA matches it firmly. A row's size may be missing; if present it is once, few, many or a size class.

>TRBJ2-1|TRBV7-2|few|TRBD2|15
CASSLTSGEYNEQFF
TGTGCCAGCAGCTTGACTAGCGGAGAGTACAATGAGCAGTTCTTC
>TRBJ2-1|TRBV11-2|.|TRBD2|19
CASSLDQTSGGSSYNEQFF
TGTGCCAGCAGCTTAGATCAGACTAGCGGGGGGAGCTCCTACAATGAGCAGTTCTTC
>TRBJ1-1|TRBV6-1|.|TRBD1|16
CASSDTDRGVNTEAFF
TGTGCCAGCAGTGATACAGACAGGGGCGTGAACACTGAAGCTTTCTTT
>TRBJ2-7|TRBV6-5|.|TRBD2|12
CASTPGGVEQYF
TGTGCCAGCACGCCGGGGGGTGTTGAGCAGTACTTC
>TRBJ2-4|TRBV19|once|.|17
CASRARADDLAKNIQYF
TGTGCCAGTCGGGCCAGGGCAGATGACTTAGCCAAAAACATTCAGTACTTC
>TRBJ2-4|TRBV27|.|.|14
CASSQREGGNIQYF
TGTGCCAGCAGTCAAAGGGAAGGGGGAAACATTCAGTACTTC
>TRBJ2-4|TRBV2|.|TRBD1|18
CASSDTPSPTGTGAIQYF
TGTGCCAGCAGTGATACTCCTTCCCCCACCGGGACAGGGGCGATTCAGTACTTC
>TRBJ1-2|TRBV5-1|.|TRBD1|16
CASSQLPRTGGYGYTF
TGCGCCAGCAGCCAATTACCTCGGACAGGGGGCTATGGCTACACCTTC
>TRBJ1-6|TRBV9|.|.|13
CASSLAVDSPLHF
TGTGCCAGCAGCCTCGCAGTGGATTCACCCCTCCACTTT
>TRBJ2-3|TRBV5-6|.|.|16
CASSSPRTPSTDTQYF
TGTGCCAGCAGCTCCCCCAGGACTCCTAGCACAGATACGCAGTATTTT
>TRBJ2-6|TRBV7-3|.|.|14
CASSLSSGANVLTF
TGTGCCAGCAGCTTGAGCTCTGGGGCCAACGTCCTGACTTTC
>TRBJ2-3|TRBV5-1|.|.|16
CASSLRETRSTDTQYF
TGCGCCAGCAGCTTGAGGGAAACTAGATCCACAGATACGCAGTATTTT
>TRBJ2-1|TRBV2|.|TRBD2|14
CASSEFLAGGRQFF
TGTGCCAGCAGTGAATTCCTAGCGGGGGGTCGGCAGTTCTTC
>TRBJ2-2|TRBV30|.|TRBD2|16
CAFNPSGGALTGELFF
TGTGCCTTCAACCCTAGCGGGGGGGCCCTCACCGGGGAGCTGTTTTTT
>TRBJ2-1|TRBV5-8|few|.|13
CASSLADSHEQFF
TGTGCCAGCAGCTTGGCGGATAGCCATGAGCAGTTCTTC
>TRBJ1-3|TRBV2|.|.|16
CASLLTPGSSGNTIYF
TGTGCCAGCCTTTTAACGCCCGGGAGCTCTGGAAACACCATATATTTT
>TRBJ2-3|TRBV5-1|.|.|13
CASTEGGTDTQYF
TGCGCCAGCACCGAGGGGGGGACAGATACGCAGTATTTT
>TRBJ2-3|TRBV11-2|once|.|14
CASSLQQGSDTQYF
TGTGCCAGCAGCCTTCAACAGGGTTCAGATACGCAGTATTTT
>TRBJ1-2|TRBV19|.|.|14
CASSRGTVNYGYTF
TGTGCCAGTAGCCGCGGGACGGTTAACTATGGCTACACCTTC
>TRBJ1-2|TRBV5-1|.|.|15
CASSLTAGKYYGYTF
TGCGCCAGCAGCTTGACCGCAGGGAAATACTATGGCTACACCTTC
>TRBJ2-2|TRBV6-5|.|TRBD1|15
CASRAPKGATGELFF
TGTGCCAGCAGGGCCCCAAAGGGGGCCACCGGGGAGCTGTTTTTT
>TRBJ1-2|TRBV13|.|TRBD1|16
CASSPGTGGANYGYTF
TGTGCCAGCAGCCCAGGGACAGGGGGCGCGAACTATGGCTACACCTTC
>TRBJ2-1|TRBV5-6|.|TRBD2|16
CASSASSGGSYNEQFF
TGTGCCAGCAGCGCTTCTAGCGGGGGGTCCTACAATGAGCAGTTCTTC
>TRBJ1-1|TRBV5-4|once|TRBD1|15
CASSLGTGTNTEAFF
TGTGCCAGCAGCTTGGGGACAGGGACGAACACTGAAGCTTTCTTT
>TRBJ2-3|TRBV9|.|TRBD2|17
CASSLPGLAPSTDTQYF
TGTGCCAGCAGCTTACCGGGACTAGCCCCTAGCACAGATACGCAGTATTTT
>TRBJ1-1|TRBV9|.|.|14
CASSPRGVDTEAFF
TGTGCCAGCAGCCCACGGGGTGTAGACACTGAAGCTTTCTTT
>TRBJ1-2|TRBV6-5|.|.|13
CASTQTANYGYTF
TGTGCCAGCACCCAGACAGCTAACTATGGCTACACCTTC
>TRBJ2-7|TRBV7-6|.|.|15
CASSLSTGYSYEQYF
TGTGCCAGCAGCTTAAGTACAGGGTACTCCTACGAGCAGTACTTC
>TRBJ1-1|TRBV29-1|.|.|12
CSHKTGITEAFF
TGCAGCCATAAAACAGGGATCACTGAAGCTTTCTTT
>TRBJ2-6|TRBV30|once|TRBD1|15
CAWTEDRAGANVLTF
TGTGCCTGGACCGAGGACAGGGCTGGGGCCAACGTCCTGACTTTC
>TRBJ1-1|TRBV6-5|.|.|14
CASSYQGMNTEAFF
TGTGCCAGCAGTTATCAGGGTATGAACACTGAAGCTTTCTTT
>TRBJ2-7|TRBV11-2|.|.|14
CASSVQGFSHEQYF
TGTGCCAGCAGCGTTCAGGGGTTTTCCCACGAGCAGTACTTC
>TRBJ2-7|TRBV6-1|few|.|13
CASLWRAIDEQYF
TGTGCCAGCCTCTGGCGGGCTATCGACGAGCAGTACTTC
>TRBJ2-3|TRBV29-1|once|TRBD2|15
CSVEDPAGGRDTQYF
TGCAGCGTTGAAGATCCGGCGGGGGGGCGGGATACGCAGTATTTT
>TRBJ2-3|TRBV27|.|.|14
CASSLLGGTDTQYF
TGTGCCAGCAGTTTACTCGGGGGCACAGATACGCAGTATTTT
>TRBJ1-2|TRBV5-1|.|.|14
CASSLVAGAGGYTF
TGCGCCAGCAGCTTGGTTGCAGGGGCGGGTGGCTACACCTTC
>TRBJ2-7|TRBV4-1|.|.|13
CASSQGATYEQYF
TGCGCCAGCAGCCAAGGGGCTACCTACGAGCAGTACTTC
>TRBJ2-1|TRBV27|.|.|20
CASSLEGGRGLSSSYNEQFF
TGTGCCAGCAGTTTAGAGGGAGGTAGGGGGCTTTCGAGCTCCTACAATGAGCAGTTCTTC
>TRBJ1-5|TRBV19|.|.|12
CASNGGNQPQHF
TGTGCCAGTAACGGGGGTAATCAGCCCCAGCATTTT
>TRBJ2-1|TRBV19|.|.|17
CASSSLERKLYNNEQFF
TGTGCCAGTAGCTCCTTAGAGAGGAAACTCTACAACAATGAGCAGTTCTTC
>TRBJ1-1|TRBV6-5|.|TRBD1|15
CASSYSRAGGTEAFF
TGTGCCAGCAGTTACTCTCGGGCAGGGGGCACTGAAGCTTTCTTT
>TRBJ2-7|TRBV5-6|few|.|13
CASSLLAGFEQYF
TGTGCCAGCAGCTTGCTCGCGGGGTTCGAGCAGTACTTC
>TRBJ2-3|TRBV7-8|.|TRBD2|15
CASSPGGRPADTQYF
TGTGCCAGCAGCCCGGGGGGGAGGCCCGCAGATACGCAGTATTTT
>TRBJ1-6|TRBV14|once|TRBD1|15
CASSQDRQGISPLHF
TGTGCCAGCAGCCAAGATAGACAGGGGATTTCACCCCTCCACTTT
>TRBJ1-4|TRBV2|.|.|12
CASQGTNEKLFF
TGTGCCAGCCAGGGGACTAATGAAAAACTGTTTTTT
>TRBJ2-1|TRBV5-4|.|.|15
CASSGGVSYYNEQFF
TGTGCCAGCAGCGGAGGGGTCTCCTACTACAATGAGCAGTTCTTC
>TRBJ1-2|TRBV19|.|.|15
CASSFAGSTGGGYTF
TGTGCCAGTAGTTTCGCAGGGTCTACGGGAGGGGGCTACACCTTC
>TRBJ1-4|TRBV7-2|.|.|18
CASSLVGRGSSGNEKLFF
TGTGCCAGCAGCTTAGTAGGCAGGGGCTCATCAGGAAATGAAAAACTGTTTTTT
>TRBJ1-2|TRBV25-1|.|TRBD1|12
CASSGTGYGYTF
TGTGCCAGCTCCGGGACAGGCTATGGCTACACCTTC
>TRBJ2-1|TRBV19|.|TRBD2|17
CASTPPRTSGVGNEQFF
TGTGCCAGTACCCCCCCCCGGACTAGCGGGGTTGGCAATGAGCAGTTCTTC
>TRBJ2-5|TRBV29-1|.|TRBD2|14
CSPPADSGQETQYF
TGCAGCCCCCCCGCCGATAGCGGGCAAGAGACCCAGTACTTC
>TRBJ2-7|TRBV27|.|.|16
CASRRRAVTGNYEQYF
TGTGCCAGCAGACGCAGGGCCGTAACAGGGAACTACGAGCAGTACTTC
>TRBJ1-2|TRBV6-1|.|.|12
CASSLTGSGYTF
TGTGCCAGCAGTTTAACAGGGTCTGGCTACACCTTC
>TRBJ1-2|TRBV6-1|.|.|15
CASSDPRGQIYGYTF
TGTGCCAGCAGTGATCCCCGAGGGCAGATCTATGGCTACACCTTC
>TRBJ1-1|TRBV5-1|.|TRBD1|16
CASSLRQGMGNTEAFF
TGCGCCAGCAGCCTGAGACAGGGGATGGGGAACACTGAAGCTTTCTTT
>TRBJ1-2|TRBV5-1|.|.|15
CASSPDSGLSYGYTF
TGCGCCAGCAGCCCGGACAGCGGACTGTCATATGGCTACACCTTC
>TRBJ2-3|TRBV5-4|.|TRBD2|14
CASNGGGTPDTQYF
TGTGCCAGCAACGGGGGGGGGACACCAGATACGCAGTATTTT
>TRBJ1-4|TRBV4-1|.|.|15
CASSQDRGENEKLFF
TGCGCCAGCAGCCAAGATCGGGGGGAGAATGAAAAACTGTTTTTT